Shown below are 20 T cell receptor beta chains from a single sample sequenced in a study of T cells after yellow fever vaccination. From the 5' RACE reads, TCRdb called clonotypes with MiXCR, one entry per CDR3 protein. The table records roughly 330,000 distinct CDR3 sequences, 3.5% to 4.5% of them present only once. Sequencing used PBMCs, obtained 5 days after the yellow fever booster vaccination. The receptors here all came from a man younger than 35 who received the YFV17D yellow fever vaccine.

This clonotype was counted at least ten times. The CDR3 DNA reads as TGTGCCAGCAGCCAACGACAGCTACAAGAGACCCAGTACTTC. Amino acids: CASSQRQLQETQYF. The chain recombines TRBV7-9 with TRBJ2-5, with D tentatively TRBD1 (5 bases). The CDR3 spans 14 residues. Germline values: CDR1 SEHNR, CDR2 FQNEAQ (reference sequence). Trimming cost V 5 bases and J 2 bases, with 12 bases left between them.

The sample holds many counts of this clonotype. This chain uses TRBV6-5 with TRBJ1-1; D not resolved. CDR3 length: 14 amino acids. The V end lost 8 bases, the J end lost 4 bases, and 17 bases lay between the germline ends. The germline V gene encodes CDR1 MNHEY and CDR2 SVGAGI. The CDR3 protein is CASYNKVGLTEAFF. The DNA of the CDR3 is TGTGCCAGCTACAACAAGGTCGGGCTCACTGAAGCTTTCTTT.

This clonotype occurred a few times. V and J are TRBV12-3 or TRBV12-4 and TRBJ2-2; D is undetermined. CDR3 size: 10 residues. V lost 10 bases, J lost 7 bases, and 7 bases lay in between. This CDR3 is CATSGGELFF. Here the CDR3 DNA reads TGTGCCACCTCCGGCGGGGAGCTGTTTTTT.

The genes are TRBV5-1 and TRBJ2-3; 7 nucleotides line up with TRBD2. The germline V gene encodes CDR1 SGHRS and CDR2 YFSETQ. The CDR3 is made up of 15 amino acids. V shed 4 bases and J 3 bases; nucleotides not matched to a gene: 8. CDR3 in amino acids: CASSPLSGDTDTQYF. Written as DNA, the CDR3 is TGCGCCAGCAGCCCCCTCAGCGGGGATACAGATACGCAGTATTTT.

This clonotype was seen only a few times. The chain combines TRBV5-1 with TRBJ2-5, with 8 bases fitting TRBD1. The CDR3 consists of 14 residues. Germline V gene lookup returns CDR1 SGHRS and CDR2 YFSETQ. Germline trimming cut 4 bases from V and 4 bases from J; bases unmatched to any gene: 6. For the CDR3, the DNA is TGCGCCAGCAGCGCCGGACAGGGCGGAGAGACCCAGTACTTC. This translates into CASSAGQGGETQYF.

This clonotype was counted ten times or more. This chain links TRBV29-1 with TRBJ1-1, with TRBD1 as a possible D gene (6 bases). Germline CDR1 and CDR2: SQVTM and ANQGSEA. Trimming removed 5 bases at V and 4 bases at J, with 14 bases between. The CDR3 length is 13 residues. The chain's CDR3 is CSVRIQGPTEAFF. The CDR3 nucleotides read TGCAGCGTTCGTATACAGGGCCCCACTGAAGCTTTCTTT.

This clonotype was detected only a few times. The rearrangement links TRBV7-8 to TRBJ1-5; D gene uncertain. This CDR3 comprises 16 residues. V was clipped by 1 base and J by 6 bases, with 16 bases between them. Germline V gene lookup returns CDR1 SGHVS and CDR2 FQNEAQ. The chain's CDR3 is CASSLVWPSRSQPQHF. The CDR3 nucleotides read TGTGCCAGCAGCTTAGTATGGCCTTCTAGAAGTCAGCCCCAGCATTTT.

This clonotype was counted many times. The rearrangement uses TRBV20-1 and TRBJ2-1; D ambiguous. Looked up from germline, CDR1 is DFQATT and CDR2 is SNEGSKA (reference sequence). Trimming removed 8 bases at V and 7 bases at J, with 12 bases between. The CDR3 has 11 amino acids. The CDR3 reads CSPRTWNEQFF. The CDR3 region has the DNA TGCAGTCCCCGGACCTGGAATGAGCAGTTCTTC.

This clonotype was detected many times. The chain recombines TRBV7-3 with TRBJ2-3; possible D gene TRBD2, 5 bases. The germline V gene encodes CDR1 SGHTA and CDR2 FQGTGA. V lost 3 bases and J lost 4, with 11 bases in between. This CDR3 is built from 14 residues. CDR3 bases: TGTGCCAGCAGCTTTACTAGGGCGTCAGATACGCAGTATTTT. This gives the protein CASSFTRASDTQYF. The variable domain in full, completed from reference TRBV7-3 and TRBJ2-3, reads GAGVSQTPSNKVTEKGKYVELRCDPISGHTALYWYRQSLGQGPEFLIYFQGTGAADDSGLPNDRFFAVRPEGSVSTLKIQRTERGDSAVYLCASSFTRASDTQYFGPGTRLTVL.

This clonotype occurred a few times. This chain joins TRBV20-1 and TRBJ1-6; D is unclear. V was pared by 3 bases and J by 9 bases, with 9 bases between. The CDR3 consists of 12 residues. CDR1 and CDR2 (germline): DFQATT, SNEGSKA (reference sequence). The CDR3 region is CSARGNSSPLHF. In DNA form, the CDR3 reads TGCAGTGCTAGGGGGAATAGTTCACCCCTCCACTTT.

This clonotype was picked up a small number of times. CDR3 bases: TGTGCCAGCAGCGTAGCTCCAGGGAACACTGAAGCTTTCTTT. Residues: CASSVAPGNTEAFF. The chain links TRBV9 to TRBJ1-1, with unresolved D. The CDR3 is 14 residues long. The V end lost 0 bases, the J end lost 1 base, and 7 bases lay between the germline ends. Germline CDR1 is SGDLS and CDR2 is YYNGEE.

The table lists this clonotype with a few counts. The chain joins TRBV7-9 to TRBJ2-1, with D unresolved. V was cut by 5 bases and J by 4 bases, with 15 bases left in between. The V gene's germline CDR1 is SEHNR and CDR2 FQNEAQ (reference sequence). The CDR3 length is 15 residues. Here the CDR3 reads CASSPATSAYNEQFF. For the CDR3, the DNA is TGTGCCAGCAGCCCAGCCACATCGGCGTACAATGAGCAGTTCTTC.

V and J are TRBV6-6 and TRBJ1-1; 10 bases are a match to TRBD1. V gave up 5 bases and J gave up 1 base; unmatched junction bases: 13. Germline assignment: CDR1 MNHNY and CDR2 SVGAGI (reference sequence). The CDR3 loop spans 18 amino acids. CDR3 in DNA: TGTGCCAGCAGTCATAATTGGGACAGGGGTTCCGGGAACACTGAAGCTTTCTTT. Protein sequence: CASSHNWDRGSGNTEAFF.

This chain uses TRBV29-1 with TRBJ1-2; D is perhaps TRBD1 (6 bases). The V end lost 4 bases, the J end lost 4 bases, and 13 bases lay between the germline ends. Germline assignment: CDR1 SQVTM and CDR2 ANQGSEA. The CDR3 has 13 residues. The CDR3 loop is CSVAGAGGYGYTF. In nucleotides, the CDR3 is TGCAGCGTTGCAGGGGCCGGGGGCTATGGCTACACCTTC.

The chain links TRBV4-3 to TRBJ2-5; D remains unclear. Trimming left V 5 bases short and J 5 bases short, with 12 bases between. Per germline, CDR1 LGHNA and CDR2 YSLEER. This CDR3 is built from 13 residues. DNA of the CDR3: TGCGCCAGCAGCTGGACGATGGGGGAGACCCAGTACTTC. This translates into CASSWTMGETQYF.

This chain connects TRBV5-5 to TRBJ2-6; TRBD1 aligns across 9 bases. V was pared by 2 bases and J by 2 bases, with 5 bases of the junction left unmatched. Germline CDR1 SGHKS, CDR2 YYEKEE (reference sequence). CDR3 size: 17 residues. The CDR3 reads CASSFRDRVAGANVLTF. In DNA form, the CDR3 reads TGTGCCAGCAGCTTCAGGGACAGGGTGGCTGGGGCCAACGTCCTGACTTTC.

This clonotype was detected ten times or more. Sequence at one end of the junction differs from germline and may be a read error. V gene TRBV6-6 combines with J gene TRBJ1-2, with 9 nucleotides matching TRBD1. Germline CDR1 is MNHNY and CDR2 is SVGAGI (reference sequence). This CDR3 is built from 12 residues. The CDR3 nucleotides read TGTGCCAGCAGCCGGGACAGGGTAACGATCGCCTTC. This encodes CASSRDRVTIAF.

In this sample, this clonotype turned up many times. V usage is TRBV12-3 or TRBV12-4 and J usage is TRBJ2-2, with 7 positions matching TRBD1. The CDR3 contains 15 residues. V shed 4 bases and J 0 bases; nucleotides not matched to a gene: 2. The CDR3 loop is CASSSGQANTGELFF. The CDR3 DNA follows: TGTGCCAGCAGTTCCGGACAGGCGAACACCGGGGAGCTGTTTTTT.

This clonotype was seen more than once but under ten times. The chain uses TRBV10-3 and TRBJ2-7, with TRBD2 matching 8 bases. This CDR3 contains 14 residues. Per the germline V gene, CDR1 is ENHRY and CDR2 is SYGVKD. The V segment lost 6 bases and the J segment 0 bases; nucleotides outside the gene matches: 4. The CDR3 sequence: CAIRKGLASYEQYV. The CDR3 DNA follows: TGTGCCATCAGAAAAGGACTAGCCTCCTACGAGCAGTACGTC.

The genes are TRBV10-3 and TRBJ1-2, with D tentatively TRBD1 (5 bases). Trimming removed 8 bases from V and 6 bases from J, with 16 bases in between. CDR3 size: 13 residues. Germline CDR1 is ENHRY and CDR2 is SYGVKD. The CDR3 nucleotides are TGTGCCATCCTGGGACCGACGTGGGATGGCTACACCTTC. Its translation is CAILGPTWDGYTF.